The T cell receptor beta chain under discussion was sequenced for a study of tumor-infiltrating lymphocytes in primary liver carcinoma. Between roughly 17 and 31 mg of unsorted bulk tissue served as the source from which RNA and DNA were co-extracted. With respect to this clonotype: One junction end disagrees with the germline gene, perhaps due to a read error.

Total RNA amounting to 500 ng was the source from which TCR beta cDNA was made with a constant-region primer. It was through three nested multiplex PCR rounds of slightly modified ARM-PCR that TCR beta libraries arose. Researchers ran the first two PCR rounds for roughly 11 cycles each with TRBV1-TRBV30 forward primers and a C-beta reverse primer. From the multiplex PCR reads, TCRdb called clonotypes with MiXCR, one entry per CDR3 protein. The sample records 95,000 to 100,000 distinct CDR3 sequences, around 71% being singletons. Germline V gene sequence: CDR1 SGHTS, CDR2 YDEGEE. The CDR3 totals 15 residues.

The chain has TRBV5-8 and TRBJ2-1; possible D gene TRBD1, 6 bases. Sequenced: liver tumor tissue from sampling region 2. Indicated subset: tumor region T2, inferior pole. This clonotype was sampled from a woman aged 60 to 75 with primary liver carcinoma and hepatitis B virus infection. The CDR3 spells CARSSGRGNYNEQFF. The CDR3 region has the DNA TGTGCCAGGAGCTCCGGCAGGGGTAACTACAATGAGCAGTTCTTC.